The entry below gives a single T cell receptor (beta chain) sequence along with its context. Repertoires were generated with immunoSEQ multiplex PCR, while TCRdb's copy carries only in-frame clones and drops some. The repertoire holds 55,000 to 70,000 clones, with around nine tenths as singletons. The entry originates in a study of T cell changes during pregnancy in multiple sclerosis. The CDR3 length is 16 residues. The V gene lost 0 bases and the J gene lost 4 bases, with 16 bases spanning the gap. CDR1 MNHEY and CDR2 SVGAGI come from the germline V gene. The specimen was CD4+ T cells from peripheral blood mononuclear cells, collected in the third trimester of pregnancy. The J gene is TRBJ2-7, the V gene TRBV6-5; a weak D match, TRBD2 (6 bases). The receptor comes from a female donor with multiple sclerosis, enrolled in a pregnancy study. As DNA, the CDR3 is TGTGCCAGCAGTTACTCGGCGGGGCGCGATGGATACGAGCAGTACTTC. This translates into CASSYSAGRDGYEQYF.